This T cell receptor (beta chain) was recorded in a study of low-dose radiotherapy and immunotherapy resistance in tumors (dated by TCRdb to between 2021 and 2024). Broadly, across the study: In Cohort 1, each fraction delivered 0.5 Gy every 2 weeks, and the prescribed total PTV dose was 6.5 Gy. Eight patients were included in the translational analysis, namely three from the first dose cohort plus the first five from the second dose cohort. Nivolumab was administered intravenously as a 240 mg flat dose every two weeks, and ipilimumab was administered intravenously at 1 mg/kg every six weeks. Aspirin 300 mg was taken orally once daily by patients for four cycles, starting on cycle 1 day 1. Cyclophosphamide 200 mg/m2 was given intravenously every two weeks, one day before each radiation and immunotherapy administration. Deep sequencing of the TCRalpha and TCRbeta libraries was carried out on an Illumina MiniSeq instrument. For Cohort 2, the dose was 1 Gy per fraction given every two weeks, adding up to 13 Gy in total across 26 weeks. First-strand cDNA was synthesized with Superscript III and a set of TRAV- and TRBV-specific primers, covering both TCRalpha and TCRbeta chains. Randomization of trial participants into treatment groups was not performed.

TCRdb names Illumina MiniSeq as the instrument used. A roughly 18-cycle PCR with Phusion amplified the TCRs, pairing a constant-region primer with the adapter that was attached to the V primers. The MessageAmp II aRNA Amplification Kit was used to amplify the isolated mRNA, with in vitro transcription run for approximately 15 hours at 37 degrees C. The Dynabeads mRNA DIRECT Purification Kit was used to isolate mRNA for TCR sequencing. Indexed Illumina adapters were added in a second Phusion PCR of 25 cycles, after which AMPure XP beads were used to purify the products. As for the original processing: Using custom Perl scripts, TCR sequences encoding the same protein were pooled, out-of-frame sequences were removed, and the abundance of each clonotype was computed. Any TCR sequence backed by just one read was left out of the analysis. Repertoire metrics included Shannon entropy, Gini index, clonality, richness, and frequency of TCRs shared between repertoires. TCRdb applied fastp at Q25 and MiXCR to the public reads, then kept only in-frame beta chains. Rows with a matching CDR3 protein are joined into one entry that keeps the most common DNA and genes. None of the V and J calls come from the authors' own analysis; TCRdb made them. Counted in this sample were tens of thousands of distinct CDR3 sequences; roughly 12% of them appeared once. The ten largest account for 6.2% of the sample.

The time point label for this specimen denotes: before trial treatment. Donors were enrolled in RACIN, a single-arm phase I dose-escalation trial in which nivolumab, ipilimumab, aspirin, low-dose cyclophosphamide and low-dose radiotherapy were combined. Eligible patients had advanced, TIL-negative solid tumors. This clonotype was observed at least ten times. Its antigen is not yet known. There are no base qualities to consult, and no much larger clone falls within one base. This sample comprised PBMCs, obtained before treatment. This receptor was taken from a female donor with ovarian cancer.

For the CDR3, the sequence is CASSQGLWGEKLFF. The DNA is TGTGCCAGCAGCCAAGGACTGTGGGGTGAAAAACTGTTTTTT. Here the chain combines TRBV14 and TRBJ1-4; confidence is insufficient to name the D gene. Taken from the germline V gene, the CDR1 and CDR2 loops are SGHDN and FVKESK. Reading from cysteine to phenylalanine, the CDR3 counts 14 amino acids. Only the CDR3 DNA is retained, 42 bases long and in frame from the first base. V and J are truncated by 1 base and 7 bases respectively, leaving an intervening sequence of 10 bases.